In this sample, the clone carrying this T cell receptor beta chain turned up a few times. This specimen belongs to a study of spatial heterogeneity in lung cancer. MiXCR, run by TCRdb on the 5' RACE reads, gives a single entry per CDR3 protein. Here the sample spans tens of thousands of distinct CDR3 sequences, around 12% being singletons. CDR3 length equals 13 residues. Germline loops: CDR1 MNHNS, CDR2 SASEGT. Trimming took off 6 bases at V and 3 bases at J, with 11 bases between the two ends. Time point in this sample: sample taken at primary tumor resection. Extraction of whole RNA from tumor, nontumor lung or frozen PBMC preceded unsorted sequencing. 55 to 80 TRACERx patients with early, untreated non-small cell lung cancer donated samples.

The clonotype was recovered from a male donor with early-stage non-small cell lung cancer. V and J are TRBV6-1 and TRBJ1-1; D unclear. The starting material was PBMCs, obtained at surgery. The CDR3 sequence is CASSQELDTEAFF. Here the CDR3 DNA reads TGTGCCAGCAGCCAGGAGTTGGACACTGAAGCTTTCTTT.